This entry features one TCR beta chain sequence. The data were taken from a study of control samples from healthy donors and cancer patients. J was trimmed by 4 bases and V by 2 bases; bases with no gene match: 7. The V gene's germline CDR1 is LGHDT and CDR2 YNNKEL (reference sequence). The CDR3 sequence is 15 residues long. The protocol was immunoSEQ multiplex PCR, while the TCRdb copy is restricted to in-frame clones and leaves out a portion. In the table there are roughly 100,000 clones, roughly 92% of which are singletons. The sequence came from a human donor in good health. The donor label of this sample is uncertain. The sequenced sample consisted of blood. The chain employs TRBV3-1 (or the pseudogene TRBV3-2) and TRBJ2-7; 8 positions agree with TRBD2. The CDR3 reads CASSQQSGGPYEQYF. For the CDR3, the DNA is TGTGCCAGCAGCCAACAAAGCGGGGGCCCGTACGAGCAGTACTTC.